The T cell receptor (beta chain) under discussion was sequenced for a study of blood T cell repertoires in COVID-19. Study summary: Specimens from acute and convalescent COVID-19 originated in the United States, Italy and Spain.

Assay used: immunoSEQ multiplex PCR; TCRdb lists only in-frame clones, some missing. The sample contains some 300,000 clones, nearly 90% of which appear only once. Germline CDR1 KGHDR, CDR2 SFDVKD. The CDR3 loop spans 14 amino acids. The ends lost 6 bases at V and 8 bases at J; junction bases unmatched: 10. The rearrangement links TRBV24-1 to TRBJ1-2; TRBD1 aligns across 8 bases. The specimen was peripheral blood. The source of this sequence is a woman in her twenties or thirties with COVID-19, enrolled during active disease. The CDR3 here is CATSRQGTLSGYTF. The DNA of the CDR3 is TGTGCCACCAGTCGACAGGGGACACTATCAGGCTACACCTTC.